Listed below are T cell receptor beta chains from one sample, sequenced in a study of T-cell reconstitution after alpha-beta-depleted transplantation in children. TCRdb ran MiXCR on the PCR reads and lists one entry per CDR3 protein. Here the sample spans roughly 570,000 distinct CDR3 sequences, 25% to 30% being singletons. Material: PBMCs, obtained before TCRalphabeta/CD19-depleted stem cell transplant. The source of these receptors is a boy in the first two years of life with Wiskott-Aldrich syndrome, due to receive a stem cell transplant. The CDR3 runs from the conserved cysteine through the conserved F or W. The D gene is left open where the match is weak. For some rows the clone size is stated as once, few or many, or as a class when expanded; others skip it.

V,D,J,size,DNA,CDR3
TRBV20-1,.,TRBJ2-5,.,TGCAGTGTTTGGGGTGACGAGACCCAGTACTTC,CSVWGDETQYF
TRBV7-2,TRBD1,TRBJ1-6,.,TGTGCCAGCAGCCCGCCCGGACAGGTCAATAATTCACCCCTCCACTTT,CASSPPGQVNNSPLHF
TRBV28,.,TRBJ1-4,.,TGTGCCAGCAGTTCCCTTAATGAAAAACTGTTTTTT,CASSSLNEKLFF
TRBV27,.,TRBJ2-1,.,TGTGCCAGCAGCGGGCCTAGCTCCTACAATGAGCAGTTCTTC,CASSGPSSYNEQFF
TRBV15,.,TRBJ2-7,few,TGTGCCACCAGCAGAGATGGTATCCGGGGGCAAGGGCACGAGCAGTACTTC,CATSRDGIRGQGHEQYF
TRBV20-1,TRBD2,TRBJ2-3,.,TGCAGTGCTACCCTAGCGGGTGGCACAGATACGCAGTATTTT,CSATLAGGTDTQYF
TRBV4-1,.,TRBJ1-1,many,TGCGCCAGCAGCCAATGGGGCTTGGGGAACACTGAAGCTTTCTTT,CASSQWGLGNTEAFF
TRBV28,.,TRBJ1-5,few,TGTGCCCTATCGGGGGGGACCAATCAGCCCCAGCATTTT,CALSGGTNQPQHF
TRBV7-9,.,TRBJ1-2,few,TGTGCCAGCAGCTTAATTGTCCCCGACGGCTACACCTTC,CASSLIVPDGYTF
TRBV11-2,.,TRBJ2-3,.,TGTGCCAGCAGCTACGATGCAGATACGCAGTATTTT,CASSYDADTQYF
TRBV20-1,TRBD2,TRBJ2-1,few,TGCAGTGCTAGGGGACTAGCGGGAGGGCGACTCCAACACAATGAGCAGTTCTTC,CSARGLAGGRLQHNEQFF
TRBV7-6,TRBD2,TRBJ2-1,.,TGTGCCAGCAGCTTAACCCGGCGACTAGCGGGAGTAACGTACAATGAGCAGTTCTTC,CASSLTRRLAGVTYNEQFF
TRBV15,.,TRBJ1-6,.,TGTGCCACCAGCAGAGTGGCTTTGGAGGGGAGTTCACCCCTCCACTTT,CATSRVALEGSSPLHF
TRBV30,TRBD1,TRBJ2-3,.,TGTGCCTGGGGACAGGGCAGTTACACAGATACGCAGTATTTT,CAWGQGSYTDTQYF
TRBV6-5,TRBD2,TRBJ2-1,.,TGTGCCAGCAGTTACGGGACTAGCGGGAGAGGGGGCTACAATGAGCAGTTCTTC,CASSYGTSGRGGYNEQFF
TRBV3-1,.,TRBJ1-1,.,TGTGCCAGCAGCCAAGAGGACAGGAACACTGAAGCTTTCTTT,CASSQEDRNTEAFF
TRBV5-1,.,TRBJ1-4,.,TGCGCCAGCAGCCCCCTTTTGGGGGAGGAACTGTTTTTT,CASSPLLGEELFF
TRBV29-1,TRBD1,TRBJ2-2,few,TGCAGCGTCGAGACAGGGGGCTTAGCTAGTGCCGGGGAGCTGTTTTTT,CSVETGGLASAGELFF
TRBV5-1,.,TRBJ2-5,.,TGCGCCAGCAGCTTGGAGGGGAGGATGGAGAGCCAGTACTTC,CASSLEGRMESQYF
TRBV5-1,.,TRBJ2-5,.,TGCGCCAGCAGCTTGTTCGGGGACCGACTAGAGACCCAGTACTTC,CASSLFGDRLETQYF
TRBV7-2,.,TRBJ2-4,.,TGTGCCAGCAGCTTAGCCTCAGGCGTAAAAAACATTCAGTACTTC,CASSLASGVKNIQYF
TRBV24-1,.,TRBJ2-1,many,TGTGCCACCAGTGGGGGCCAGACAGGCGGACCATACAATGAGCAGTTCTTC,CATSGGQTGGPYNEQFF
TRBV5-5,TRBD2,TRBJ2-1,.,TGTGCCAGCAGCATGATGACTAGCGGGAGGGCATACAATGAGCAGTTCTTC,CASSMMTSGRAYNEQFF
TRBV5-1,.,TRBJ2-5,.,TGCGCCAGCTCCGGGTCCGCCACTGGGACCCAGTACTTC,CASSGSATGTQYF
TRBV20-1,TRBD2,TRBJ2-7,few,TGCAGTGCTAGGGGACTAGCGGGAGTCGAGCAGTACTTC,CSARGLAGVEQYF
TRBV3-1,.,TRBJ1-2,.,TGTGCCAGCAGCCAAAACGTTGGGGGGCCCTATGGCTACACCTTC,CASSQNVGGPYGYTF
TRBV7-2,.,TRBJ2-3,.,TGTGCCAGCAGCAAAGGGATGGTAGCAGGGGAAGATACGCAGTATTTT,CASSKGMVAGEDTQYF
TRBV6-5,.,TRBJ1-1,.,TGTGCCAGCAGTTACTTGGTGGGGACCATGAACACTGAAGCTTTCTTT,CASSYLVGTMNTEAFF
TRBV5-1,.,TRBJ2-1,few,TGCGCCAGCAGCTTGGAACGGGAGTTCAATGAGCAGTTCTTC,CASSLEREFNEQFF
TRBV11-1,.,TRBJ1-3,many,TGTGCCAGCAGCTCCTTAGCACGTGTGGGATTACTCTCTGGAAACACCATATATTTT,CASSSLARVGLLSGNTIYF
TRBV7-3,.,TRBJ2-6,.,TGTGCCAGCAGCTTAGGCAGCCTCGAGGCCAACGTCCTGACTTTC,CASSLGSLEANVLTF
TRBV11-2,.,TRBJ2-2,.,TGTGCCAGCAGCTTAGATCCCTACAGGCCCGGGGAGCTGTTTTTT,CASSLDPYRPGELFF
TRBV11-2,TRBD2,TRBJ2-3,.,TGTGCCAGCAGCTTACGTTCTAGCGGGAACCCTAGCACAGATACGCAGTATTTT,CASSLRSSGNPSTDTQYF
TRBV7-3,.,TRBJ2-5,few,TGTGCCAGCACCCTCCTGAGGGGAGAGACCCAGTACTTC,CASTLLRGETQYF
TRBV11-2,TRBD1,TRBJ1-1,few,TGTGCCAGCAGCTTAGGGGACAGGACGAACACTGAAGCTTTCTTT,CASSLGDRTNTEAFF
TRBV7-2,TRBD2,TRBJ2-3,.,TGTGCCAGCAGCCCCCGTATTAGCGGGGAGACAGATACGCAGTATTTT,CASSPRISGETDTQYF
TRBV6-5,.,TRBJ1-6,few,TGTGCCAGCGGGGTTAACAGGAAGGGTTCACCCCTCCACTTT,CASGVNRKGSPLHF
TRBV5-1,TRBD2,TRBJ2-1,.,TGCGCCAGCAGCTTAGGGACTAGCGGGGCCGATTTACAGTTCTTC,CASSLGTSGADLQFF
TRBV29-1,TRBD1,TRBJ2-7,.,TGCAGCACACGGGGACAGGGGTACGCGGAGCAGTACTTC,CSTRGQGYAEQYF
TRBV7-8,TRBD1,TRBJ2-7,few,TGTGCCAGCAGCTTGTCCGGGACAGGGGACCTCGAGCAGTACTTC,CASSLSGTGDLEQYF
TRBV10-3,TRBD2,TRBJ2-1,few,TGTGCCATCAGTAATTATGGGGGAGGGATGAATGAGCAGTTCTTC,CAISNYGGGMNEQFF
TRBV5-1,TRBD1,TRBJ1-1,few,TGCGCCAGCAGCTTGTCCGGGGACAGTGAAGCTTTCTTT,CASSLSGDSEAFF
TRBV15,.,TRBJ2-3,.,TGTGCCACCAGCACCGACCTGTCGGGACTCACAGATACGCAGTATTTT,CATSTDLSGLTDTQYF